These 10 T cell receptor beta chains share one sample of origin, sequenced in a study of cytomegalovirus exposure and HLA in healthy donors. Vbeta (60) and Jbeta (13) primers were used in the PCR. Clones were sequenced by immunoSEQ multiplex PCR, and TCRdb holds only the in-frame ones, with some missing. The repertoire consists of more than 110,000 clones, with 75% occurring once and the leading ten covering 7%. The sample taken for sequencing was PBMCs. These receptors were taken from a man aged 30 to 45 in good health and CMV-seronegative.

This sequence joins TRBV28 and TRBJ1-5; D unresolved. The V end was cut by 5 bases, the J end by 2 bases, with 22 bases between. The germline V gene has CDR1 MDHEN and CDR2 SYDVKM. CDR3 length equals 18 residues. The chain's CDR3 is CASSIDRWGMGGNQPQHF. The CDR3 DNA reads as TGTGCCAGCAGTATTGATAGGTGGGGAATGGGAGGCAATCAGCCCCAGCATTTT.

On this clone itself: The junction and the germline gene differ at one end; a read error may be behind it. The CDR3 nucleotides are TGTGCCAGCAGTGTGGAAGAGGCCCAGTACTTC. Translation: CASSVEEAQYF. This sequence joins TRBV2 and TRBJ2-5; no reliable D call. Germline CDR1 is SNHLY and CDR2 is FYNNEI. The CDR3 spans 11 residues.

This clone was detected once. The J gene is TRBJ2-5, the V gene TRBV30; 8 bases align to TRBD1. This CDR3 comprises 14 residues. Trimming cost V 5 bases and J 1 base; bases outside gene matches: 6. Per the germline V gene, CDR1 is GTSNPN and CDR2 is SVGIG (reference sequence). The CDR3 DNA reads as TGTGCCTGGGACAGGGGACTCGGCCAAGAGACCCAGTACTTC. Protein product: CAWDRGLGQETQYF.

This clone was recorded once. The rearrangement links TRBV6-5 to TRBJ2-5; tentatively, D is TRBD1 (5 bases). Germline CDR1 and CDR2: MNHEY and SVGAGI. The length of the CDR3 is 14 residues. Trimming left V 6 bases short and J 5 bases short, with 16 bases between. The CDR3 DNA reads as TGTGCCAGCAGCTACAGACAGACGGAGGAGACCCAGTACTTC. This translates into CASSYRQTEETQYF.

The chain uses TRBV6-5 and TRBJ1-1; D call uncertain. This CDR3 has 14 residues. Trimming took 2 bases from V and 6 from J, leaving 13 bases between them. The germline CDR1 and CDR2 sequences are MNHEY and SVGAGI. The CDR3 loop is CASSYIPGFSEAFF. Here the CDR3 DNA reads TGTGCCAGCAGTTACATTCCGGGATTTTCTGAAGCTTTCTTT.

The J gene is TRBJ1-6, the V gene TRBV19; 7 bases line up with TRBD1. Losses at the gene ends were 6 bases for V and 7 bases for J; bases not matched to a gene: 12. CDR1 is LNHDA, CDR2 SQIVND, per germline (reference sequence). There are 16 residues in the CDR3. The CDR3 protein is CASSPDPTGKNSPLHF. CDR3 bases: TGTGCCAGTAGCCCTGACCCGACAGGGAAGAATTCACCCCTCCACTTT. Full variable domain (outside the CDR3, taken from reference TRBV19 and TRBJ1-6): DGGITQSPKYLFRKEGQNVTLSCEQNLNHDAMYWYRQDPGQGLRLIYYSQIVNDFQKGDIAEGYSVSREKKESFPLTVTSAQKNPTAFYLCASSPDPTGKNSPLHFGNGTRLTVT.

This chain uses TRBV9 with TRBJ2-3; D might be TRBD2 (6 bases). This CDR3 is 15 amino acids long. Germline V gives CDR1 SGDLS, CDR2 YYNGEE. Between the trimmed V and J ends, which lost 0 bases and 2 bases, there was a span of 10 bases. The CDR3 DNA sequence: TGTGCCAGCAGCGTAGGACGGGGGACCACAGATACGCAGTATTTT. This sequence encodes CASSVGRGTTDTQYF.

The chain joins TRBV19 to TRBJ2-4, with 9 bases aligning to TRBD2. The V gene's germline CDR1 is LNHDA and CDR2 SQIVND (reference sequence). This CDR3 has 17 amino acids. The V segment lost 6 bases and the J segment 8 bases; nucleotides outside the gene matches: 17. The CDR3 loop reads CASSGRAGGLLADIQYF. DNA of the CDR3: TGTGCCAGTAGCGGCAGGGCGGGGGGGCTTCTAGCGGACATTCAGTACTTC. The full variable domain, in which reference TRBV19 and TRBJ2-4 provide the parts outside the CDR3, is DGGITQSPKYLFRKEGQNVTLSCEQNLNHDAMYWYRQDPGQGLRLIYYSQIVNDFQKGDIAEGYSVSREKKESFPLTVTSAQKNPTAFYLCASSGRAGGLLADIQYFGAGTRLSVL.

The V gene is TRBV6-5, the J gene TRBJ1-2; 10 bases are shared with TRBD1. CDR3 length: 14 residues. Trimming removed 6 bases from V and 4 bases from J; junction bases left unmatched: 5. Germline assignment: CDR1 MNHEY and CDR2 SVGAGI. The CDR3 spells CASSKRDRGYGYTF. CDR3 DNA: TGTGCCAGCAGCAAGCGGGACAGGGGCTATGGCTACACCTTC.

This clone was observed a single time. J is TRBJ2-3 and V is TRBV5-1; 10 positions match TRBD2. The germline gives CDR1 SGHRS, CDR2 YFSETQ. The CDR3 runs 14 residues. The J segment lost 4 bases and the V segment lost 6 bases, leaving 5 bases of the junction unmatched. CDR3 protein: CASTPSGSADTQYF. The CDR3, as DNA: TGCGCCAGCACTCCTAGCGGGAGTGCAGATACGCAGTATTTT. Full variable domain (rest looked up from reference TRBV5-1 and TRBJ2-3): KAGVTQTPRYLIKTRGQQVTLSCSPISGHRSVSWYQQTPGQGLQFLFEYFSETQRNKGNFPGRFSGRQFSNSRSEMNVSTLELGDSALYLCASTPSGSADTQYFGPGTRLTVL.